This T cell receptor beta chain was captured in a study of CXCR3-negative and CXCR3-positive naive CD8 T cells. Libraries were UMI-labeled 5' RACE TRB cDNA. TCRdb reanalyzed the 5' RACE reads, giving one entry per CDR3 protein sequence and no DNA. The sample's table shows approximately 100,000 distinct CDR3 sequences. This CDR3 spans 12 amino acids. Germline V gene lookup returns CDR1 SGHNT and CDR2 YENEEA. In the case of this clonotype: Its antigen is not known.

CD8+ T cell subsets were each sorted in triplicate, about 310,000 cells apiece. Findings and caveats of the study: Higher TRB CDR3 hydrophobicity marked CXCR3-positive naive cells relative to CXCR3-negative naive cells. TRB CDR3 properties were used to infer TCR strength, and surface CD5 was comparable between naive subsets.

The sequence was collected from a human donor in good health. Some clones in this sample may be carry-over from other donors' samples. The sequencing sample was made of naive CXCR3+ CD8+ T cells from blood. Noted subset: CD45RO-CCR7+CD27+CD95- naive CD8+ T cells expressing CXCR3 (TNR3+). V and J are TRBV11-3 and TRBJ2-1; the TRBD1 assignment by TCRdb is unverifiable without DNA. CDR3: CASSFQGGEQFF.